This T cell receptor beta chain was found in a study of blood T cell repertoires in COVID-19. This clone has just a few counts. This table comes from immunoSEQ multiplex PCR, and its TCRdb copy is limited to in-frame clones, with some not included. The top ten hold roughly 29% of the sample, which has tens of thousands of clones, roughly 78% seen once. The sequenced sample was peripheral blood. The receptor's source is a man aged 55 to 70 with active or convalescent COVID-19.

The chain's CDR3 is CSATPDRSGNTIYF. DNA for the CDR3: TGCAGCGCAACACCAGACAGGTCGGGAAACACCATATATTTT. The chain couples TRBV29-1 to TRBJ1-3; D perhaps matches TRBD1 (6 bases). V was shortened by 7 bases and J by 4 bases, with 17 bases between the two germline ends. This CDR3 is 14 amino acids long. CDR1 is SQVTM and CDR2 is ANQGSEA in the germline V gene.